Presented here are 5 T cell receptor beta chains from one specimen sequenced in a study of blood T cell repertoires in COVID-19. Measured with immunoSEQ multiplex PCR; TCRdb has only the in-frame clones, and not every one. The sample holds 350,000 to 450,000 clones, 70% to 90% seen once. The sample was peripheral blood. These receptors all stem from a woman aged 60-75 years with COVID-19, enrolled during active disease.

The chain is built from TRBV28 and TRBJ1-2; D unresolved. CDR1 is MDHEN, CDR2 SYDVKM, per germline. The V end was cut by 3 bases, the J end by 4 bases, with 12 bases between. This CDR3 contains 14 residues. CDR3 loop: CASSLSQNSYGYTF. The CDR3 coding sequence is TGTGCCAGCAGTTTGTCACAGAATTCCTATGGCTACACCTTC.

The chain couples TRBV30 to TRBJ1-4; 11 bases fit TRBD1. The length of the CDR3 is 13 residues. Germline CDR1 reads GTSNPN; CDR2 reads SVGIG (reference sequence). Trimming at V came to 6 bases and at J to 8 bases, leaving 5 bases not matched to a gene. The CDR3 nucleotides read TGTGCCTGCGGAGGGACAGGGGGAGAAAAACTGTTTTTT. Its translation is CACGGTGGEKLFF. The full variable domain, completed using reference TRBV30 and TRBJ1-4, is SQTIHQWPATLVQPVGSPLSLECTVEGTSNPNLYWYRQAAGRGLQLLFYSVGIGQISSEVPQNLSASRPQDRQFILSSKKLLLSDSGFYLCACGGTGGEKLFFGSGTQLSVL.

The chain couples TRBV9 to TRBJ1-1, with a weak D call TRBD1 (5 bases). The CDR3 is 14 amino acids. From germline, CDR1 is SGDLS and CDR2 YYNGEE. V dropped 6 bases and J dropped 0 bases, with 12 bases sitting between them. CDR3 amino acids: CASTGGGLNTEAFF. CDR3 coding DNA: TGTGCCAGCACCGGCGGGGGTTTGAACACTGAAGCTTTCTTT. Complete variable domain (other parts from reference TRBV9 and TRBJ1-1): DSGVTQTPKHLITATGQRVTLRCSPRSGDLSVYWYQQSLDQGLQFLIQYYNGEERAKGNILERFSAQQFPDLHSELNLSSLELGDSALYFCASTGGGLNTEAFFGQGTRLTVV.

V and J are TRBV18 and TRBJ1-1; no reliable D call. The germline gives CDR1 KGHSH, CDR2 LQKENI. This CDR3 spans 16 amino acids. V dropped 1 base and J dropped 2 bases, with 14 bases sitting between them. CDR3 sequence (DNA): TGTGCCAGCTCACCACTGGCCGAGGGTTTAAACACTGAAGCTTTCTTT. Translated: CASSPLAEGLNTEAFF. The variable domain in full, with the rest retrieved from reference TRBV18 and TRBJ1-1, is NAGVMQNPRHLVRRRGQEARLRCSPMKGHSHVYWYRQLPEEGLKFMVYLQKENIIDESGMPKERFSAEFPKEGPSILRIQQVVRGDSAAYFCASSPLAEGLNTEAFFGQGTRLTVV.

The rearrangement uses TRBV5-1 and TRBJ2-7, with 9 bases lining up with TRBD1. The CDR3 has 16 residues. The trim removed 3 bases at V and 6 bases at J, leaving 13 bases unmatched. Looked up from germline, CDR1 is SGHRS and CDR2 is YFSETQ. The CDR3 reads CASSSDSGQGHREQYF. In DNA, the CDR3 is TGCGCCAGCAGCTCGGACTCGGGACAGGGTCACCGCGAGCAGTACTTC. The full variable domain, with the rest looked up from reference TRBV5-1 and TRBJ2-7, is KAGVTQTPRYLIKTRGQQVTLSCSPISGHRSVSWYQQTPGQGLQFLFEYFSETQRNKGNFPGRFSGRQFSNSRSEMNVSTLELGDSALYLCASSSDSGQGHREQYFGPGTRLTVT.